This is a list of T cell receptor beta chains from one sample in a study of response to subunit inactivated influenza vaccine. Each CDR3 protein gets one entry after TCRdb re-called the RT-PCR reads with MiXCR. This table has around 650,000 distinct CDR3 sequences, approximately 15% appearing once. The source material was PBMCs from blood, sampled roughly 12 days after vaccination. These receptors were taken from a man aged 45-65 years who received an inactivated influenza vaccine. Both conserved end residues are part of each CDR3. Fields, in order: V gene, clone size, J gene, D gene, CDR3 protein, CDR3 DNA. D genes are given only for firm matches. Clone sizes are given selectively: once, few, many, or a class where the clone is expanded.

V gene: TRBV3-1; clone size: once; J gene: TRBJ1-2; D gene: .; CDR3 protein: CASSQGWGSGTF; CDR3 DNA: .
V gene: TRBV7-9; clone size: .; J gene: TRBJ2-3; D gene: TRBD2; CDR3 protein: CASRLSWRGSTDTQYF; CDR3 DNA: TGTGCCAGCAGGTTATCGTGGCGGGGGAGCACAGATACGCAGTATTTT
V gene: TRBV20-1; clone size: .; J gene: TRBJ2-7; D gene: .; CDR3 protein: CSARGRDPPYFYEQYF; CDR3 DNA: TGCAGTGCTAGAGGCCGGGATCCTCCTTATTTCTACGAGCAGTACTTC
V gene: TRBV6-1; clone size: .; J gene: TRBJ2-3; D gene: .; CDR3 protein: CASSESRGTADTQYF; CDR3 DNA: TGTGCCAGCAGTGAATCACGAGGGACCGCAGATACGCAGTATTTT
V gene: TRBV4-2; clone size: few; J gene: TRBJ2-7; D gene: .; CDR3 protein: CASSQERTGVRAYEQYF; CDR3 DNA: TGTGCCAGCAGCCAAGAGCGTACCGGGGTGCGGGCCTACGAGCAGTACTTC
V gene: TRBV6-2/TRBV6-3; clone size: many; J gene: TRBJ2-3; D gene: TRBD2; CDR3 protein: CASSRSGTSGATDTQYF; CDR3 DNA: TGTGCCAGCAGCAGATCAGGGACTAGCGGGGCCACAGATACGCAGTATTTT
V gene: TRBV5-1; clone size: .; J gene: TRBJ2-3; D gene: .; CDR3 protein: CASSLLGIGTDTQYF; CDR3 DNA: TGCGCCAGCAGCTTGCTTGGGATAGGCACAGATACGCAGTATTTT
V gene: TRBV7-2; clone size: many; J gene: TRBJ2-1; D gene: TRBD2; CDR3 protein: CASSLTSGRYNEQFF; CDR3 DNA: TGTGCCAGCAGCTTGACTAGCGGGAGGTACAATGAGCAGTTCTTC
V gene: TRBV9; clone size: .; J gene: TRBJ2-1; D gene: .; CDR3 protein: CASGGGGNEQFF; CDR3 DNA: TGTGCCAGCGGGGGAGGAGGCAATGAGCAGTTCTTC
V gene: TRBV7-8; clone size: few; J gene: TRBJ2-1; D gene: TRBD2; CDR3 protein: CASSLGLAGALIYNEQFF; CDR3 DNA: TGTGCCAGCAGCTTAGGACTAGCGGGGGCCCTTATTTACAATGAGCAGTTCTTC
V gene: TRBV7-9; clone size: .; J gene: TRBJ2-3; D gene: TRBD2; CDR3 protein: CAISPGLDELTDTQYF; CDR3 DNA: TGTGCCATCAGCCCCGGACTAGATGAGCTCACAGATACGCAGTATTTT
V gene: TRBV9; clone size: .; J gene: TRBJ2-2; D gene: .; CDR3 protein: CASSVVVGATAGELFF; CDR3 DNA: TGTGCCAGCAGCGTAGTGGTGGGAGCCACGGCCGGGGAGCTGTTTTTT
V gene: TRBV6-1; clone size: few; J gene: TRBJ1-5; D gene: .; CDR3 protein: CASSEMGGQPQHF; CDR3 DNA: TGTGCCAGCAGTGAAATGGGAGGGCAGCCCCAGCATTTT
V gene: TRBV12-3/TRBV12-4; clone size: .; J gene: TRBJ2-2; D gene: .; CDR3 protein: CASSPTGSRAGELFF; CDR3 DNA: TGTGCCAGCAGCCCCACGGGGTCTCGGGCCGGGGAGCTGTTTTTT
V gene: TRBV5-1; clone size: few; J gene: TRBJ2-5; D gene: TRBD1; CDR3 protein: CASSLGRSGGETQYF; CDR3 DNA: TGCGCCAGCAGCTTGGGAAGATCAGGGGGAGAGACCCAGTACTTC
V gene: TRBV9; clone size: .; J gene: TRBJ2-3; D gene: .; CDR3 protein: CASSVAGYTDTQYF; CDR3 DNA: TGTGCCAGCAGCGTAGCGGGCTACACAGATACGCAGTATTTT
V gene: TRBV20-1; clone size: .; J gene: TRBJ2-7; D gene: .; CDR3 protein: CSARRGWAYEQYF; CDR3 DNA: TGCAGTGCTAGGAGGGGATGGGCCTACGAGCAGTACTTC
V gene: TRBV5-5; clone size: .; J gene: TRBJ1-1; D gene: .; CDR3 protein: CASSFDRCRNTEAFF; CDR3 DNA: TGTGCCAGCAGCTTCGACAGGTGCCGGAACACTGAAGCTTTCTTT
V gene: TRBV6-4; clone size: many; J gene: TRBJ2-1; D gene: .; CDR3 protein: CASSDGGGSYNEQFF; CDR3 DNA: TGTGCCAGCAGTGACGGTGGGGGCTCCTACAATGAGCAGTTCTTC
V gene: TRBV25-1; clone size: few; J gene: TRBJ2-7; D gene: .; CDR3 protein: CASRGVHYEQYF; CDR3 DNA: TGTGCCAGCCGAGGGGTTCACTACGAGCAGTACTTC
V gene: TRBV7-9; clone size: few; J gene: TRBJ2-2; D gene: TRBD1; CDR3 protein: CASTWTPGQGATGELFF; CDR3 DNA: TGTGCCAGCACCTGGACTCCGGGACAGGGTGCCACCGGGGAGCTGTTTTTT
V gene: TRBV5-1; clone size: few; J gene: TRBJ1-1; D gene: .; CDR3 protein: CASSLGGRTTEAFF; CDR3 DNA: TGCGCCAGCAGCTTGGGAGGTCGCACCACTGAAGCTTTCTTT
V gene: TRBV7-6; clone size: .; J gene: TRBJ1-3; D gene: .; CDR3 protein: CASSLEQSNTIYF; CDR3 DNA: TGTGCCAGCAGCTTGGAGCAGTCAAACACCATATATTTT
V gene: TRBV18; clone size: few; J gene: TRBJ2-1; D gene: TRBD2; CDR3 protein: CASSPPGGGEYNEQFF; CDR3 DNA: TGTGCCAGCTCACCACCGGGCGGGGGAGAATACAATGAGCAGTTCTTC
V gene: TRBV12-3/TRBV12-4; clone size: .; J gene: TRBJ2-3; D gene: .; CDR3 protein: CASSFDRVADTQYF; CDR3 DNA: TGTGCCAGCAGTTTCGATAGGGTCGCAGATACGCAGTATTTT
V gene: TRBV7-8; clone size: .; J gene: TRBJ1-5; D gene: .; CDR3 protein: CASSPARFNQPQHF; CDR3 DNA: TGTGCCAGCAGCCCGGCCAGGTTTAATCAGCCCCAGCATTTT
V gene: TRBV15; clone size: .; J gene: TRBJ2-3; D gene: .; CDR3 protein: CATSRDAFGGDTQYF; CDR3 DNA: TGTGCCACCAGCAGAGATGCCTTTGGTGGAGATACGCAGTATTTT
V gene: TRBV12-3/TRBV12-4; clone size: .; J gene: TRBJ2-5; D gene: TRBD1; CDR3 protein: CASSREQGAWETQYF; CDR3 DNA: TGTGCCAGCAGTCGAGAGCAGGGGGCTTGGGAGACCCAGTACTTC
V gene: TRBV2; clone size: .; J gene: TRBJ2-3; D gene: TRBD2; CDR3 protein: CASSAGLAGAADTQYF; CDR3 DNA: TGTGCCAGCAGTGCTGGACTAGCGGGAGCAGCAGATACGCAGTATTTT
V gene: TRBV15; clone size: few; J gene: TRBJ1-1; D gene: .; CDR3 protein: CATSRGGIIRGSGTEAFF; CDR3 DNA: TGTGCCACCAGCAGAGGAGGAATAATAAGGGGGTCTGGCACTGAAGCTTTCTTT
V gene: TRBV6-6; clone size: .; J gene: TRBJ2-1; D gene: .; CDR3 protein: CASGGFYNEQFF; CDR3 DNA: TGTGCCAGTGGCGGTTTTTACAATGAGCAGTTCTTC
V gene: TRBV27; clone size: .; J gene: TRBJ2-3; D gene: TRBD1; CDR3 protein: CASSCPTTPDRVGLTDTQYF; CDR3 DNA: TGTGCCAGCAGTTGCCCTACCACACCCGACAGGGTCGGGCTCACAGATACGCAGTATTTT
V gene: TRBV25-1; clone size: .; J gene: TRBJ2-4; D gene: .; CDR3 protein: CASSVPQKLAKNIQYF; CDR3 DNA: TGTGCCAGCAGTGTTCCACAAAAACTAGCCAAAAACATTCAGTACTTC
V gene: TRBV7-2; clone size: few; J gene: TRBJ2-3; D gene: TRBD2; CDR3 protein: CASSLRASGRFTDTQYF; CDR3 DNA: TGTGCCAGCAGCTTACGGGCTAGCGGGAGGTTCACAGATACGCAGTATTTT
V gene: TRBV7-9; clone size: many; J gene: TRBJ2-2; D gene: .; CDR3 protein: CASSSNSIGELFF; CDR3 DNA: TGTGCCAGCAGCTCGAACAGCATCGGGGAGCTGTTTTTT
V gene: TRBV12-3/TRBV12-4; clone size: .; J gene: TRBJ1-2; D gene: TRBD1; CDR3 protein: CASSLRTGGGYTF; CDR3 DNA: TGTGCCAGCAGTTTGAGGACAGGAGGTGGCTACACCTTC
V gene: TRBV28; clone size: few; J gene: TRBJ2-7; D gene: TRBD1; CDR3 protein: CASKRGQGTYEQYF; CDR3 DNA: TGTGCCAGCAAGCGGGGACAGGGCACCTACGAGCAGTACTTC
V gene: TRBV3-1; clone size: few; J gene: TRBJ2-1; D gene: .; CDR3 protein: CASSQWNSNEQFF; CDR3 DNA: TGTGCCAGCAGCCAATGGAATAGCAATGAGCAGTTCTTC
V gene: TRBV6-5; clone size: .; J gene: TRBJ2-1; D gene: .; CDR3 protein: CASSYSDSTREQFF; CDR3 DNA: TGTGCCAGCAGTTACTCGGATAGCACTCGTGAGCAGTTCTTC
V gene: TRBV19; clone size: few; J gene: TRBJ2-3; D gene: .; CDR3 protein: CASSIAFRVTDTQYF; CDR3 DNA: TGTGCCAGTAGTATAGCTTTCAGGGTTACAGATACGCAGTATTTT
V gene: TRBV6-5; clone size: once; J gene: TRBJ2-2; D gene: TRBD2; CDR3 protein: CASSYWGGSGELFF; CDR3 DNA: TGTGCCAGCAGTTACTGGGGGGGTTCCGGGGAGCTGTTTTTT
V gene: TRBV20-1; clone size: .; J gene: TRBJ2-1; D gene: TRBD2; CDR3 protein: CSARGSSGGDNEQFF; CDR3 DNA: TGCAGTGCTAGAGGGTCTAGCGGGGGGGACAATGAGCAGTTCTTC
V gene: TRBV5-1; clone size: .; J gene: TRBJ2-2; D gene: TRBD2; CDR3 protein: CASSVSGSVTGELFF; CDR3 DNA: TGCGCCAGCAGCGTTAGCGGGAGTGTCACCGGGGAGCTGTTTTTT